This T cell receptor beta chain was retrieved from a study of tumor-infiltrating lymphocytes in primary liver carcinoma. CDR1 and CDR2 from the germline V gene are MNHEY and SVGEGT. The CDR3 has 13 amino acids, counting both end residues. Unsorted bulk tissue of about 19-33 mg yielded co-extracted RNA and DNA. Resecting the tumor surgically was how the patients' primary liver carcinoma was treated. This clonotype was recorded a few times. As the CDR3 is not closed by the conserved phenylalanine or tryptophan, this likely results from a read error. No DNA is shown, since the ends of the CDR3 on it are uncertain; the CDR3 is the one TCRdb lists. Constant-region priming of approximately 500 ng total RNA yielded TCR beta cDNA. Libraries for TCR beta were built through three nested multiplex PCR rounds, which together made up a slightly modified ARM-PCR procedure. Amplification in the first two PCR rounds was performed using TRBV1-TRBV30 forward primers and a C-beta reverse primer for 9 to 11 cycles each. In TCRdb, the multiplex PCR reads were re-called with MiXCR into one record per CDR3 protein. The top ten hold 15% to 20% of the sample, which has about 43,000 distinct CDR3 sequences, over 70% seen once.

V usage is TRBV6-2 or TRBV6-3 and J usage is TRBJ1-1; the table names TRBD1, a call not compared with the DNA. This clonotype was sampled from a middle-aged man with primary liver carcinoma and hepatitis B virus infection. What was sequenced was liver tumor tissue from sampling region 2. Indicated subset: tumor region T2, inferior pole. CDR3 residues: CASSRQGYTEALL.